This TCR beta chain originates from a study of OX40 agonist ivuxolimab in advanced cancers. Study overall: Of the participants, around 39% had some prior anti-PD-1, anti-PD-L1 or anti-CTLA-4 therapy, which was allowed.

Here immunoSEQ multiplex PCR was the method, and the copy in TCRdb shows in-frame clones only, minus some. The sample contains 85,000 to 90,000 clones, 80% to 95% of which appear only once. Germline V gene data show CDR1 as MNHNY and CDR2 as SVGAGI (reference sequence). Trimming cost V 7 bases and J 0 bases, with 13 bases left between them. The CDR3 covers 15 residues. The specimen comprised CD4+ or CD8+ T cells sorted from blood, sampled in a trial of the OX40 agonist ivuxolimab. This TCR came from an adult with an advanced solid tumor such as melanoma, head and neck, liver or kidney cancer. The chain uses TRBV6-6 and TRBJ2-1, with D possibly TRBD2 on 5 matching bases. The CDR3: CASTTELGSYNEQFF. Here the CDR3 DNA reads TGTGCCAGCACCACCGAACTAGGCTCCTACAATGAGCAGTTCTTC.